This passage covers 11 T cell receptor beta chains from one sample sequenced in a study of T cell repertoires in cytomegalovirus infection. TCRdb itself ran the reads through MiXCR, one entry per CDR3 protein. The sample comprises around 900,000 distinct CDR3 sequences, 30% to 40% of which are singletons, and roughly 13% rests with the top ten. No antigen has been assigned to these receptors. This sample comprised cultured CD8+ T cells from PBMCs, obtained from culture after CMV antigen stimulation. These receptors all stem from a human donor in good health (CMV status not recorded). Some clones in this sample may be carry-over from other donors' samples.

Ten or more counts support this clonotype. The chain is built from TRBV7-9 and TRBJ2-7, with 7 bases identical to TRBD1. Germline V gene data show CDR1 as SEHNR and CDR2 as FQNEAQ (reference sequence). The CDR3 extends over 15 amino acids. Trimming took 5 bases from V and 3 from J; bases not matched to a gene: 10. CDR3 sequence reads: CASSPATGVYYEQYV. The DNA of the CDR3 is TGTGCCAGCAGCCCGGCCACAGGGGTGTACTACGAGCAGTACGTC.

The V call is TRBV19, the J call TRBJ2-7; possible D gene TRBD1, 6 bases. The CDR3 runs to 13 residues. Germline CDR1 and CDR2: LNHDA and SQIVND (reference sequence). V was trimmed by 5 bases and J by 3 bases, leaving 11 bases between them. The CDR3 nucleotides are TGTGCCAGTAGTCGGACAGATTTCTACGAGCAGTACTTC. Residues: CASSRTDFYEQYF.

The J gene is TRBJ2-7, the V gene TRBV12-3 or TRBV12-4; 7 positions match TRBD1. With V trimmed by 4 bases and J by 11 bases, 17 bases remained unmatched. The CDR3 has 15 amino acids. CDR3 nucleotide sequence: TGTGCCAGCAGTTCCGGGACAGAGCCTTCCAGGCGGAAGTACTTC. It translates to CASSSGTEPSRRKYF.

In its sample, this clonotype was seen a few times. The CDR3 coding sequence is TGTGCCAGCAGAGGCAGGGGCTTCGGTCAGCCCCAGCATTTT. This encodes CASRGRGFGQPQHF. This chain uses TRBV28 with TRBJ1-5, with D possibly matching TRBD1 (6 bases). The V end was cut by 6 bases, the J end by 6 bases, with 15 bases between. CDR1 is MDHEN, CDR2 SYDVKM, per germline. There are 14 residues in the CDR3.

In this sample, this clonotype turned up once. The V call is TRBV2, the J call TRBJ1-3; D remains unclear. With 3 bases removed from V and 0 bases from J, the gap between germline ends came to 9 bases. Germline V lookup: CDR1 SNHLY, CDR2 FYNNEI. The CDR3 has 15 residues. CDR3 sequence: CASSEWDNSGNTIYF. CDR3 DNA sequence: TGTGCCAGCAGTGAGTGGGATAACTCTGGAAACACCATATATTTT.

The rearrangement joins TRBV7-6 to TRBJ2-2; a possible D gene is TRBD1 (6 bases). The CDR3 is 15 amino acids. Germline loops: CDR1 SGHVS, CDR2 FNYEAQ. Between the trimmed V and J ends, which lost 5 bases and 4 bases, there was a span of 14 bases. The CDR3 reads CASSIEGQVTGELFF. The DNA of the CDR3 is TGTGCCAGCAGCATAGAGGGACAAGTCACCGGGGAGCTGTTTTTT.

The V gene is TRBV29-1, the J gene TRBJ2-3, with TRBD1 identical over 11 bases. V gave up 4 bases and J gave up 3 bases; unmatched junction bases: 6. The CDR3 sequence is 15 residues long. The germline gives CDR1 SQVTM, CDR2 ANQGSEA. The CDR3 reads CSVGWGTGGTDTQYF. As DNA, the CDR3 is TGCAGCGTTGGTTGGGGGACAGGGGGAACAGATACGCAGTATTTT.

This chain connects TRBV9 to TRBJ2-4, with 9 nucleotides matching TRBD2. The CDR3 is 16 amino acids. Losses at the gene ends were 0 bases for V and 3 bases for J; bases not matched to a gene: 4. Germline CDR1 and CDR2: SGDLS and YYNGEE. The CDR3 spells CASSVGAGGGKNIQYF. In DNA, the CDR3 is TGTGCCAGCAGCGTAGGGGCGGGGGGGGGCAAAAACATTCAGTACTTC.

The chain employs TRBV6-5 and TRBJ2-5, with D tentatively TRBD1 or TRBD2 (5 bases each). Per the germline V gene, CDR1 is MNHEY and CDR2 is SVGAGI. V lost 0 bases, J lost 3 bases, and 11 bases lay in between. The CDR3 runs 15 residues. CDR3 sequence: CASSYSAGTKETQYF. CDR3 bases: TGTGCCAGCAGTTACTCGGCAGGGACCAAAGAGACCCAGTACTTC.

This chain joins TRBV2 and TRBJ2-1; TRBD2 agrees at 10 bases. Germline values: CDR1 SNHLY, CDR2 FYNNEI. This CDR3 region has 17 residues. V gave up 1 base and J gave up 7 bases; unmatched junction bases: 10. The CDR3 protein is CASSEEKSGGARNEQFF. In DNA, the CDR3 is TGTGCCAGCAGTGAAGAAAAGAGCGGGGGGGCCAGGAATGAGCAGTTCTTC.

The V and J genes are TRBV6-5 and TRBJ2-5; no clear D. CDR1 is MNHEY, CDR2 SVGAGI, per germline. The CDR3 covers 14 residues. V dropped 0 bases and J dropped 2 bases, with 7 bases sitting between them. CDR3 DNA sequence: TGTGCCAGCAGTTACTCGAACGGACAAGAGACCCAGTACTTC. Translation gives CASSYSNGQETQYF.